This T cell receptor beta chain derives from a study of T cells in localized non-small cell lung cancer. Study results and caveats: Overall survival was longer when the density of T cells in the blood was higher. Tumor showed lower T cell clonality than uninvolved adjacent lung, where it was highest.

Sequencing was performed with immunoSEQ multiplex PCR; in TCRdb, only in-frame clones are kept and a portion is missing. In the table there are over 25,000 clones, roughly 90% of which are singletons. This CDR3 is 16 amino acids long. V trimming: 2 bases; J trimming: 4 bases; junction bases outside the gene matches: 7. Germline CDR1 and CDR2: MNHNS and SASEGT. As regards this clone: Its antigen is unidentified.

The material sequenced was peripheral blood, taken before any cancer treatment. This receptor was obtained from an older female donor with stage I lung adenocarcinoma. The chain uses TRBV6-1 and TRBJ1-5, with TRBD1 identical over 8 bases. The CDR3 DNA reads as TGTGCCAGCAGTGAACAGGGGGCATTTGTTAATCAGCCCCAGCATTTT. As protein: CASSEQGAFVNQPQHF.